What follows are 15 T cell receptor beta chains derived from one specimen sequenced in a study of CD8 T cells in ankylosing spondylitis. Overall study findings and caveats: Eight highly homologous variants made up a TCR beta motif, and this motif appeared characteristic of ankylosing spondylitis blood.

For these receptors, no antigen is known. TCRdb re-called the 5' RACE reads through MiXCR, storing one row per CDR3 protein. The table records about 420,000 distinct CDR3 sequences, approximately 20% of them present only once. The specimen sequenced was blood, either unsorted or a sorted T cell fraction (not recorded which). The receptors shown here come from a male donor with ankylosing spondylitis.

The V gene is TRBV5-1, the J gene TRBJ2-3; D is possibly TRBD2 (5 bases). There are 15 residues in the CDR3. CDR1 is SGHRS and CDR2 is YFSETQ in the germline V gene. The V end was cut by 3 bases, the J end by 7 bases, with 18 bases between. Written as DNA, the CDR3 is TGCGCCAGCAGCTCCGAGGTACTCCGAGGGAATACGCAGTATTTT. Its translation: CASSSEVLRGNTQYF.

This clonotype was recorded a few times. V is TRBV2 and J is TRBJ2-1; the match to TRBD2 covers 10 bases. Germline lookup yields CDR1 SNHLY and CDR2 FYNNEI. J lost 2 bases, V lost 5 bases, and 3 bases had no gene match. The CDR3 runs to 15 residues. The CDR3 region is CASSTTSGAYNEQFF. CDR3 coding DNA: TGTGCCAGCAGTACTACTAGCGGGGCCTACAATGAGCAGTTCTTC.

The chain employs TRBV3-1 and TRBJ2-7; D gene unclear. This CDR3 comprises 12 residues. The germline gives CDR1 LGHDT, CDR2 YNNKEL (reference sequence). V was shortened by 5 bases and J by 6 bases, with 11 bases between the two germline ends. CDR3 protein: CASSSIFGEQYF. The CDR3 DNA reads TGTGCCAGCAGCTCCATATTTGGCGAGCAGTACTTC.

This clonotype has just a few counts. The gene calls are TRBV29-1 and TRBJ2-5; 8 nucleotides line up with TRBD2. The CDR3 totals 14 residues. Germline CDR1 reads SQVTM; CDR2 reads ANQGSEA. The V segment lost 7 bases and the J segment 5 bases; nucleotides outside the gene matches: 12. The CDR3 DNA reads TGCAGCGGATCCACTAGCGGAAGGTCGGAGACCCAGTACTTC. Translating gives CSGSTSGRSETQYF.

This chain uses TRBV29-1 with TRBJ1-2, with 11 nucleotides matching TRBD1. Germline CDR1 SQVTM, CDR2 ANQGSEA. V lost 6 bases to trimming and J lost 3 bases; unmatched junction nucleotides: 6. There are 14 residues in the CDR3. The CDR3 nucleotides read TGCAGCGTCGGGACAGGGGGTGGGTACTATGGCTACACCTTC. Amino acid sequence: CSVGTGGGYYGYTF.

In its sample, this clonotype was seen a few times. V gene TRBV7-9 combines with J gene TRBJ2-1; 7 bases line up with TRBD1. This CDR3 spans 14 amino acids. V lost 5 bases, J lost 6 bases, and 7 bases stayed unmatched. CDR1 is SEHNR, CDR2 FQNEAQ, per germline (reference sequence). As DNA, the CDR3 is TGTGCCAGCAGCACACCGGGACAGACCAATGAGCAGTTCTTC. Translated: CASSTPGQTNEQFF.

This clonotype was seen a handful of times. The CDR3 protein is CASSTPGTSGTGELFF. The CDR3 nucleotides are TGTGCCAGCAGCACCCCGGGGACCTCGGGCACCGGGGAGCTGTTTTTT. V gene TRBV9 combines with J gene TRBJ2-2; D is perhaps TRBD1 or TRBD2 (5 bases each). This CDR3 region has 16 residues. V dropped 4 bases and J dropped 4 bases, with 17 bases sitting between them. Germline values: CDR1 SGDLS, CDR2 YYNGEE.

A few counts support this clonotype. The chain joins TRBV24-1 to TRBJ2-5; D gene unclear. V lost 10 bases, J lost 5 bases, and 13 bases lay in between. Per the germline V gene, CDR1 is KGHDR and CDR2 is SFDVKD. The CDR3 contains 12 residues. The CDR3 DNA is TGTGCCACAGCACAGAGTTCGGAGACCCAGTACTTC. It translates to CATAQSSETQYF.

This clonotype was seen only a few times. This sequence joins TRBV25-1 and TRBJ2-3, with 7 positions matching TRBD2. CDR3 length: 14 amino acids. The V gene's germline CDR1 is MGHDK and CDR2 SYGVNS. The trim removed 3 bases at V and 8 bases at J, leaving 8 bases unmatched. In DNA, the CDR3 is TGTGCCAGCAGTGATCTTGTGGGAGGGCCTACGCAGTATTTT. Protein: CASSDLVGGPTQYF.

This clonotype was picked up a small number of times. This chain joins TRBV7-2 and TRBJ2-1; the match to TRBD1 covers 9 bases. Trimming removed 6 bases from V and 4 bases from J; junction bases left unmatched: 7. CDR1 is SGHTA and CDR2 is FQGNSA in the germline V gene. The CDR3 runs 15 residues. The CDR3 sequence is CASRQDRGEYNEQFF. CDR3 DNA sequence: TGTGCCAGCAGACAGGACAGGGGAGAGTACAATGAGCAGTTCTTC.

The genes are TRBV29-1 and TRBJ1-2, with TRBD1 matching over 8 bases. After removal of 4 bases from V and 5 bases from J, the junction contained 9 bases not matched to a gene. This CDR3 comprises 14 residues. CDR1 and CDR2 (germline): SQVTM, ANQGSEA. In DNA, the CDR3 is TGCAGCGTTGCCCTCGCAGGGGGCGGGTATGGCTACACCTTC. Protein: CSVALAGGGYGYTF.

V and J are TRBV27 and TRBJ1-6; D unclear. The CDR3 sequence is 14 residues long. Trimming pared 2 bases from V and 6 bases from J, leaving 8 bases between. Germline V gene data show CDR1 as MNHEY and CDR2 as SMNVEV (reference sequence). The CDR3 is CASSLQAANSPLHF. The CDR3 region has the DNA TGTGCCAGCAGTTTACAGGCAGCTAATTCACCCCTCCACTTT.

This clonotype was detected a few times. The V call is TRBV7-8, the J call TRBJ2-1, with a tentative D call TRBD2 (6 bases). V gave up 5 bases and J gave up 0 bases, with 17 bases separating them. Germline V gene sequence: CDR1 SGHVS, CDR2 FQNEAQ. The CDR3 extends over 17 amino acids. Here the CDR3 DNA reads TGTGCCAGCAGCCAACCTCAATGGAGGGCCTCCTACAATGAGCAGTTCTTC. Amino acids: CASSQPQWRASYNEQFF.

The chain joins TRBV11-3 to TRBJ1-2, with D possibly TRBD1 on 5 matching bases. The CDR3 covers 15 residues. Germline CDR1 SGHNT, CDR2 YENEEA. V was cut by 5 bases and J by 8 bases, with 21 bases left in between. Written as DNA, the CDR3 is TGTGCCAGCAGCCAAAACCGGGGCTCGAGCGGGGGCTACACCTTC. Translating it yields CASSQNRGSSGGYTF.

The chain recombines TRBV11-2 with TRBJ2-2; D call uncertain. The V gene lost 2 bases and the J gene lost 3 bases, with 7 bases spanning the gap. CDR1 SGHAT and CDR2 FQNNGV come from the germline V gene. This CDR3 has 14 amino acids. The CDR3 DNA reads TGTGCCAGCAGCTTATTGTTGGACACCGGGGAGCTGTTTTTT. Its translation: CASSLLLDTGELFF. Filled out from reference TRBV11-2 and TRBJ2-2, the complete variable domain reads EAGVAQSPRYKIIEKRQSVAFWCNPISGHATLYWYQQILGQGPKLLIQFQNNGVVDDSQLPKDRFSAERLKGVDSTLKIQPAKLEDSAVYLCASSLLLDTGELFFGEGSRLTVL.